These 25 T cell receptor beta chains share one sample of origin, sequenced in a study of OX40 agonist ivuxolimab in advanced cancers. Libraries were prepared by immunoSEQ multiplex PCR; TCRdb keeps only in-frame clonotypes and omits some of them. The sample yields roughly 70,000 clones, roughly 85% seen once. Sequenced material: CD4+ or CD8+ T cells sorted from blood, taken in a trial of the OX40 agonist ivuxolimab. The receptors here all came from an adult with an advanced solid tumor such as melanoma, head and neck, liver or kidney cancer.

The V gene is TRBV7-9, the J gene TRBJ2-7; D may correspond to TRBD1 or TRBD2 (5 bases each). The CDR3 consists of 12 residues. V lost 1 base and J lost 7, with 8 bases in between. Germline lookup yields CDR1 SEHNR and CDR2 FQNEAQ (reference sequence). This chain's CDR3 is CASSLGGMEQYF. The DNA of the CDR3 is TGTGCCAGCAGCTTAGGGGGGATGGAGCAGTACTTC.

This clone is a singleton in its sample. Here the CDR3 reads CAWSQQGDQPQHF. In nucleotides, the CDR3 is TGTGCCTGGAGCCAACAGGGTGATCAGCCCCAGCATTTT. The V gene is TRBV30, the J gene TRBJ1-5; D is perhaps TRBD1 (6 bases). The germline gives CDR1 GTSNPN, CDR2 SVGIG (reference sequence). The CDR3 is 13 residues long. V lost 3 bases and J 5 bases, leaving 11 bases between the germline ends.

The DNA for the CDR3 is TGTGCCAGCAGGATTCCGGGACAGGGGAACTACGAGCAGTACTTC. As protein: CASRIPGQGNYEQYF. This chain joins TRBV2 and TRBJ2-7; 10 positions match TRBD1. V gave up 6 bases and J gave up 3 bases; unmatched junction bases: 8. CDR3 size: 15 residues. Germline V gives CDR1 SNHLY, CDR2 FYNNEI.

The chain is built from TRBV5-4 and TRBJ1-4, with 8 positions matching TRBD1. In germline, CDR1 is SGHNT, CDR2 YYREEE (reference sequence). CDR3 length equals 14 residues. V lost 5 bases, J lost 5 bases, and 5 bases stayed unmatched. CDR3 amino acids: CASSSGGLNEKLFF. CDR3 in DNA: TGTGCCAGCAGTTCAGGGGGCCTCAATGAAAAACTGTTTTTT.

This clone came up once. The rearrangement joins TRBV28 to TRBJ1-1; D is unclear. There are 13 residues in the CDR3. Deletions cut 3 bases from V and 2 bases from J, with 7 bases between. Germline CDR1 and CDR2: MDHEN and SYDVKM. Here the CDR3 DNA reads TGTGCCAGCAGTTTTGAGCCTAACACTGAAGCTTTCTTT. This translates into CASSFEPNTEAFF. The complete variable domain, with remaining parts taken from reference TRBV28 and TRBJ1-1, reads DVKVTQSSRYLVKRTGEKVFLECVQDMDHENMFWYRQDPGLGLRLIYFSYDVKMKEKGDIPEGYSVSREKKERFSLILESASTNQTSMYLCASSFEPNTEAFFGQGTRLTVV.

For the CDR3, the DNA is TGTGCCAGCAGTTTTGGACAGGGGGCTACCTACGAGCAGTACTTC. Its protein is CASSFGQGATYEQYF. This rearrangement joins TRBV6-5 to TRBJ2-7; 11 bases align to TRBD1. In germline, CDR1 is MNHEY, CDR2 SVGAGI. V shed 4 bases and J 2 bases; nucleotides not matched to a gene: 4. The CDR3 consists of 15 residues.

The rearrangement joins TRBV15 to TRBJ1-2, with 8 bases lining up with TRBD1. Germline lookup yields CDR1 LNHNV and CDR2 YYDKDF (reference sequence). This CDR3 has 13 residues. Unmatched junction bases numbered 8, after V lost 5 bases and J lost 9 bases. The CDR3 sequence is CATSVDRVKSYTF. DNA of the CDR3: TGTGCCACCAGCGTGGACAGGGTCAAGAGCTACACCTTC.

The chain recombines TRBV30 with TRBJ1-4; 7 bases line up with TRBD1. This CDR3 is 15 amino acids long. Germline trimming cut 0 bases from V and 5 bases from J; bases unmatched to any gene: 6. Germline CDR1 and CDR2: GTSNPN and SVGIG (reference sequence). The CDR3 protein is CAWSVGGQLNEKLFF. DNA of the CDR3: TGTGCCTGGAGTGTAGGGGGACAGCTGAATGAAAAACTGTTTTTT.

The chain recombines TRBV9 with TRBJ1-1; D is unclear. Trimming removed 0 bases at V and 0 bases at J, with 9 bases between. The CDR3 spans 15 residues. The germline CDR1 and CDR2 sequences are SGDLS and YYNGEE. The CDR3 spells CASSVEGLMNTEAFF. The CDR3 nucleotides read TGTGCCAGCAGCGTAGAGGGCCTTATGAACACTGAAGCTTTCTTT.

The genes are TRBV18 and TRBJ1-3, with TRBD1 as a possible D gene (6 bases). Per the germline V gene, CDR1 is KGHSH and CDR2 is LQKENI. This CDR3 has 15 residues. Trimming removed 3 bases at V and 8 bases at J, with 17 bases between. CDR3 protein: CASSPKRGARDTIYF. CDR3 nucleotides: TGTGCCAGCTCACCCAAACGGGGGGCGCGGGACACCATATATTTT.

In DNA, the CDR3 is TGCGCCAGCAGCCCCGGGCCCATCAATCAGCCCCAGCATTTT. This codes for CASSPGPINQPQHF. The genes are TRBV5-1 and TRBJ1-5; no definite D call. The CDR3 length is 14 residues. The V gene's germline CDR1 is SGHRS and CDR2 YFSETQ. Trimming took 4 bases from V and 3 from J, leaving 11 bases between them.

Concerning this clone itself: The sample contains more than one DNA sequence encoding this CDR3. This CDR3 reads CASSLQGANTGELFF. CDR3 nucleotides: TGCGCCAGCAGCCTACAGGGGGCTAACACCGGGGAGCTGTTTTTT. The J gene is TRBJ2-2, the V gene TRBV5-1; 9 positions agree with TRBD1. The V and J ends lost 4 bases and 2 bases, in that order; junction bases with no gene match: 3. This CDR3 spans 15 amino acids. Germline CDR1 reads SGHRS; CDR2 reads YFSETQ.

The J gene is TRBJ1-5, the V gene TRBV19; possibly TRBD1 for D (5 bases). The CDR3 spans 14 residues. The germline gives CDR1 LNHDA, CDR2 SQIVND (reference sequence). Trimming took 2 bases from V and 5 from J, leaving 10 bases between them. CDR3 in amino acids: CASSIWGSYQPQHF. Written as DNA, the CDR3 is TGTGCCAGTAGTATATGGGGGAGTTATCAGCCCCAGCATTTT.

The chain employs TRBV28 and TRBJ1-1; D ambiguous. The germline CDR1 and CDR2 sequences are MDHEN and SYDVKM. The CDR3 is made up of 15 amino acids. Trimming removed 5 bases from V and 1 base from J, with 14 bases in between. The CDR3 coding sequence is TGTGCCAGCAGTAGCAGCAGTTCGAAGAACACTGAAGCTTTCTTT. Translating gives CASSSSSSKNTEAFF.

The chain has TRBV19 and TRBJ2-5; TRBD2 might be the D (5 bases). CDR1 is LNHDA, CDR2 SQIVND, per germline (reference sequence). The CDR3 spans 13 residues. Trimming stripped 4 bases from V and 7 bases from J, with 13 bases between. The CDR3 DNA follows: TGTGCCAGTAGTAGCGCCCTTCGGGGGACCCAGTACTTC. Protein product: CASSSALRGTQYF. The whole variable domain, remainder taken from reference TRBV19 and TRBJ2-5, is DGGITQSPKYLFRKEGQNVTLSCEQNLNHDAMYWYRQDPGQGLRLIYYSQIVNDFQKGDIAEGYSVSREKKESFPLTVTSAQKNPTAFYLCASSSALRGTQYFGPGTRLLVL.

This rearrangement joins TRBV6-1 to TRBJ2-5; tentative D call: TRBD2 (6 bases). Germline loops: CDR1 MNHNS, CDR2 SASEGT. The CDR3 is 16 residues long. Between the trimmed V and J ends, which lost 2 bases and 2 bases, there was a span of 15 bases. CDR3 sequence reads: CASSESSVIKQETQYF. CDR3 nucleotides: TGTGCCAGCAGTGAATCTAGCGTAATAAAACAAGAGACCCAGTACTTC.

The chain uses TRBV5-1 and TRBJ2-3, with D possibly being TRBD2 (6 bases). Germline values: CDR1 SGHRS, CDR2 YFSETQ. The CDR3 sequence is 14 residues long. Trimming left V 5 bases short and J 4 bases short, with 14 bases between. The CDR3 loop is CASRVTGDSDTQYF. CDR3 nucleotide sequence: TGCGCCAGCAGAGTGACGGGAGACTCAGATACGCAGTATTTT.

V usage is TRBV28 and J usage is TRBJ2-3; perhaps D is TRBD1 or TRBD2 (6 bases each). V was cut by 7 bases and J by 3 bases, with 17 bases left in between. The CDR3 loop spans 15 amino acids. Germline values: CDR1 MDHEN, CDR2 SYDVKM. The CDR3 sequence: CASTLPRGQTDTQYF. The CDR3 DNA follows: TGTGCCAGCACCCTCCCGCGGGGACAAACAGATACGCAGTATTTT.

This sequence joins TRBV7-9 and TRBJ1-5, with D uncertain. Germline V CDR1 and CDR2: SEHNR, FQNEAQ (reference sequence). The CDR3 runs to 13 residues. Trimming removed 3 bases at V and 1 base at J, with 4 bases between. CDR3 sequence: CASSFGSNQPQHF. In DNA form, the CDR3 reads TGTGCCAGCAGCTTTGGGAGCAATCAGCCCCAGCATTTT.

The chain links TRBV9 to TRBJ1-1; D not certain. The CDR3 loop spans 14 amino acids. The V and J ends lost 4 bases and 3 bases respectively, with 13 bases between them. CDR1 SGDLS and CDR2 YYNGEE come from the germline V gene. CDR3 region: CASSKDGRYTEAFF. The CDR3 DNA sequence: TGTGCCAGCAGCAAAGACGGACGGTACACTGAAGCTTTCTTT.

This chain joins TRBV27 and TRBJ2-1; no firm D call. Germline CDR1 and CDR2: MNHEY and SMNVEV (reference sequence). This CDR3 comprises 15 residues. Trimming stripped 3 bases from V and 6 bases from J, with 15 bases between. DNA of the CDR3: TGTGCCAGCAGTTTTACGCCCGGTAGGCGCAATGAGCAGTTCTTC. Residues: CASSFTPGRRNEQFF.

There are a few counts of this clone. The chain employs TRBV7-9 and TRBJ1-5; possibly TRBD1 for D (6 bases). This CDR3 is built from 14 residues. In germline, CDR1 is SEHNR, CDR2 FQNEAQ (reference sequence). V was cut by 3 bases and J by 2 bases, with 8 bases left in between. CDR3 residues: CASSFTGRNQPQHF. CDR3 DNA: TGTGCCAGCAGCTTTACAGGGCGCAATCAGCCCCAGCATTTT.

The genes are TRBV11-2 and TRBJ2-1, with D perhaps matching TRBD1 (6 bases). Germline V CDR1 and CDR2: SGHAT, FQNNGV. The CDR3 is 15 residues long. Trimming stripped 5 bases from V and 0 bases from J, with 11 bases between. DNA of the CDR3: TGTGCCAGCAGCCCACAGGGATCCTCCTACAATGAGCAGTTCTTC. It translates to CASSPQGSSYNEQFF.

The rearrangement links TRBV11-2 to TRBJ2-7; 7 bases agree with TRBD2. The J segment lost 6 bases and the V segment lost 0 bases, leaving 5 bases of the junction unmatched. The CDR3 is made up of 14 amino acids. From germline, CDR1 is SGHAT and CDR2 FQNNGV. CDR3 in DNA: TGTGCCAGCAGCTTAGATAGGGCGGGAGCCGAGCAGTACTTC. This codes for CASSLDRAGAEQYF.

The gene calls are TRBV4-1 and TRBJ1-2; tentative D call: TRBD1 (5 bases). The CDR3 spans 15 residues. Trimming stripped 0 bases from V and 4 bases from J, with 12 bases between. Germline CDR1 and CDR2: MGHRA and YSYEKL. The CDR3 sequence: CASSQEVGVGYGYTF. The CDR3 DNA sequence: TGCGCCAGCAGCCAAGAAGTGGGGGTTGGCTATGGCTACACCTTC.